These 27 T cell receptor beta chains came from one sample sequenced in a study of shared clonotypes between healthy human individuals. Profiling relied on immunoSEQ multiplex PCR, and the TCRdb table lists in-frame clones only, not all of them. The sample lists fewer than 500,000 clones; over 60% were seen once. Sequencing was performed on PBMCs. The receptors stem from a woman aged 40 to 50 in good health. Some clones in this sample may be carry-over from other donors' samples.

This clone was counted once. The gene calls are TRBV28 and TRBJ1-2; no definite D call. V lost 8 bases to trimming and J lost 0 bases, with 7 bases between them. Germline CDR1 reads MDHEN; CDR2 reads SYDVKM. The CDR3 is 12 amino acids. In nucleotides, the CDR3 is TGTGCCAGCCGAGCGGCTAACTATGGCTACACCTTC. It specifies CASRAANYGYTF.

As DNA, the CDR3 is TGTGCCAGCAGTTTAAGTTCGGGGATCACTGAAGCTTTCTTT. Protein sequence: CASSLSSGITEAFF. This sequence joins TRBV27 and TRBJ1-1; D unresolved. Trimming removed 2 bases from V and 4 bases from J, with 11 bases in between. Germline assignment: CDR1 MNHEY and CDR2 SMNVEV (reference sequence). This CDR3 comprises 14 residues.

In its sample, this clone was seen a few times. The V call is TRBV19, the J call TRBJ1-5; D gene ambiguous. The CDR3 spans 15 residues. Trimming shortened V by 6 bases and J by 5 bases, and 17 bases separated the two germline ends. Germline CDR1 LNHDA, CDR2 SQIVND (reference sequence). The CDR3 region is CASRTSSQNYQPQHF. In DNA, the CDR3 is TGTGCCAGTAGGACATCTAGCCAAAACTATCAGCCCCAGCATTTT.

This clone was detected only once. The chain combines TRBV4-3 with TRBJ2-2, with 7 bases aligning to TRBD2. The CDR3 is 16 amino acids. V shed 4 bases, J shed 4 bases, and the junction held 9 bases outside the gene matches. CDR1 is LGHNA and CDR2 is YSLEER in the germline V gene. The CDR3 nucleotides are TGCGCCAGCAGCCTGGACGCCCCGGGAGGCACCGGGGAGCTGTTTTTT. Its translation: CASSLDAPGGTGELFF.

The chain employs TRBV7-2 and TRBJ2-7; D might be TRBD2 (5 bases). V shed 4 bases and J shed 3 bases, with 10 bases lying between them. Per germline, CDR1 SGHTA and CDR2 FQGNSA. This CDR3 is built from 13 residues. The CDR3 sequence is CASSSRALYEQYF. DNA of the CDR3: TGTGCCAGCAGCTCGAGGGCCCTCTACGAGCAGTACTTC.

This clone is a singleton in its sample. The chain couples TRBV5-5 to TRBJ1-2; D ambiguous. V lost 2 bases and J 0 bases, leaving 8 bases between the germline ends. Germline assignment: CDR1 SGHKS and CDR2 YYEKEE (reference sequence). CDR3 length: 14 residues. The CDR3 coding sequence is TGTGCCAGCAGCTTAGGCTTATCTAACTATGGCTACACCTTC. Its protein is CASSLGLSNYGYTF.

The chain joins TRBV25-1 to TRBJ2-3; no definite D call. V lost 3 bases and J 5 bases, leaving 3 bases between the germline ends. From germline, CDR1 is MGHDK and CDR2 SYGVNS. This CDR3 has 11 amino acids. The DNA for the CDR3 is TGTGCCAGCAGTGACTTAGATACGCAGTATTTT. Translation: CASSDLDTQYF.

This clone was observed a few times. The chain uses TRBV19 and TRBJ1-2; tentatively, D is TRBD1 (6 bases). This CDR3 is 14 amino acids long. V lost 2 bases to trimming and J lost 1 base, with 8 bases between them. Germline values: CDR1 LNHDA, CDR2 SQIVND (reference sequence). The CDR3 region has the DNA TGTGCCAGTAGTATAAGGGGGATTAACTATGGCTACACCTTC. It translates to CASSIRGINYGYTF.

This clone was seen a few times. V usage is TRBV9 and J usage is TRBJ2-5, with D unresolved. The germline V and J ends were trimmed by 1 base and 0 bases, with 4 bases remaining between them. Germline CDR1 reads SGDLS; CDR2 reads YYNGEE. This CDR3 region has 13 residues. The CDR3 is CASSVRDQETQYF. CDR3 DNA sequence: TGTGCCAGCAGCGTACGGGACCAAGAGACCCAGTACTTC.

Points on this clone: Other DNA variants within this sample encode the same CDR3. The rearrangement joins TRBV7-9 to TRBJ2-2; no clear D. This CDR3 region has 13 residues. Trimming stripped 0 bases from V and 3 bases from J, with 2 bases between. Germline V gives CDR1 SEHNR, CDR2 FQNEAQ (reference sequence). This chain's CDR3 is CASSLADTGELFF. Written as DNA, the CDR3 is TGTGCCAGCAGCTTAGCTGACACCGGGGAGCTGTTTTTT.

The chain recombines TRBV6-1 with TRBJ2-1, with TRBD2 matching over 10 bases. With 1 base clipped from V and 8 bases from J, the junction kept 8 bases outside the gene matches. CDR1 and CDR2 from the germline V gene are MNHNS and SASEGT. The CDR3 has 16 residues. CDR3 nucleotides: TGTGCCAGCAGTGAAGTGGCTAGCGGGAGTGTGTATGAGCAGTTCTTC. This gives the protein CASSEVASGSVYEQFF.

The J gene is TRBJ1-2, the V gene TRBV6-5; 9 bases match TRBD1. This CDR3 region has 14 residues. CDR1 MNHEY and CDR2 SVGAGI come from the germline V gene. V shed 6 bases, J shed 1 base, and the junction held 3 bases outside the gene matches. CDR3 amino acids: CASSRQGVNYGYTF. For the CDR3, the DNA is TGTGCCAGCAGCCGACAGGGGGTTAACTATGGCTACACCTTC.

The rearrangement joins TRBV15 to TRBJ2-5; D tentatively fits TRBD1 or TRBD2 (6 bases each). The CDR3 runs 15 residues. Germline lookup yields CDR1 LNHNV and CDR2 YYDKDF (reference sequence). The V and J ends lost 5 bases and 2 bases respectively, with 15 bases between them. CDR3 coding DNA: TGTGCCACCAGCCGCCCGGGGGCCCTACAAGAGACCCAGTACTTC. It encodes CATSRPGALQETQYF.

The rearrangement links TRBV28 to TRBJ1-4; D not certain. The germline gives CDR1 MDHEN, CDR2 SYDVKM. The CDR3 is made up of 13 amino acids. The V and J ends lost 5 bases and 8 bases respectively, with 12 bases between them. CDR3 in amino acids: CASSPPQREKLFF. The CDR3 DNA reads TGTGCCAGCAGTCCCCCTCAACGGGAAAAACTGTTTTTT.

The chain has TRBV5-1 and TRBJ2-3; 10 positions match TRBD1. The J segment lost 1 base and the V segment lost 4 bases, leaving 3 bases of the junction unmatched. CDR3 size: 15 residues. Germline-derived CDR1 and CDR2 are SGHRS and YFSETQ. Written as DNA, the CDR3 is TGCGCCAGCAGCCCGGGGACAGGGGGCACAGATACGCAGTATTTT. It yields the protein CASSPGTGGTDTQYF.

The table lists this clone with many counts. This specimen includes other DNA sequences encoding the same CDR3. This chain uses TRBV11-3 with TRBJ2-7; D ambiguous. This CDR3 has 13 residues. Germline V gives CDR1 SGHNT, CDR2 YENEEA. V was cut by 5 bases and J by 3 bases, with 11 bases left in between. The CDR3 is CASSLSPNYEQYF. The DNA of the CDR3 is TGTGCCAGCAGCCTATCTCCGAACTACGAGCAGTACTTC.

As to this clone: This same CDR3 is encoded by further DNA sequences in the sample. The chain carries TRBV11-3 and TRBJ2-5, with D perhaps TRBD2 (6 bases). The CDR3 is made up of 14 amino acids. The germline V and J ends were trimmed by 5 bases and 1 base, with 11 bases remaining between them. Germline V gene lookup returns CDR1 SGHNT and CDR2 YENEEA. DNA for the CDR3: TGTGCCAGCAGCCTCTCGGGAGCCCAAGAGACCCAGTACTTC. As protein: CASSLSGAQETQYF.

With regard to this clone: The junction departs from germline at one end; a sequencing error may be responsible. In the same sample, other DNA sequences code for this CDR3. The chain couples TRBV18 to TRBJ1-1, with D possibly TRBD1 on 5 matching bases. The CDR3 loop spans 15 amino acids. Per germline, CDR1 KGHSH and CDR2 LQKENI. CDR3 sequence: CASSPLAGGGTEAFF. The DNA of the CDR3 is TGCGCCAGCTCACCCCTCGCGGGGGGGGGAACTGAAGCTTTCTTT.

The chain uses TRBV6-1 and TRBJ1-1, with D perhaps TRBD1 (5 bases). The germline V gene encodes CDR1 MNHNS and CDR2 SASEGT. V shed 3 bases and J shed 3 bases, with 8 bases lying between them. This CDR3 has 13 amino acids. This CDR3 is CASSDTGDTEAFF. CDR3 nucleotides: TGTGCCAGCAGTGATACAGGAGACACTGAAGCTTTCTTT.

This clone was seen more than once but under ten times. V usage is TRBV2 and J usage is TRBJ2-3; TRBD2 agrees at 8 bases. This CDR3 comprises 20 residues. Germline lookup yields CDR1 SNHLY and CDR2 FYNNEI. The V gene end was trimmed by 1 base and the J gene end by 0 bases; junction bases not matched to a gene: 15. CDR3 amino acids: CASSEEAGGGAPPSTDTQYF. Written as DNA, the CDR3 is TGTGCCAGCAGTGAAGAGGCGGGAGGTGGGGCCCCTCCTAGCACAGATACGCAGTATTTT.

This clone came up once. This rearrangement joins TRBV7-9 to TRBJ2-1; D may be TRBD2 (6 bases). This CDR3 is built from 12 residues. Germline V lookup: CDR1 SEHNR, CDR2 FQNEAQ (reference sequence). V lost 8 bases to trimming and J lost 5 bases, with 10 bases between them. The CDR3 loop reads CASGLPDNEQFF. CDR3 DNA sequence: TGTGCCAGCGGACTACCAGACAATGAGCAGTTCTTC.

V is TRBV5-4 and J is TRBJ1-1; the match to TRBD1 covers 9 bases. The germline gives CDR1 SGHNT, CDR2 YYREEE (reference sequence). The CDR3 covers 14 residues. The V and J ends lost 4 bases and 3 bases, in that order; junction bases with no gene match: 4. This CDR3 is CASSPRQGDTEAFF. For the CDR3, the DNA is TGTGCCAGCAGCCCGAGACAGGGGGACACTGAAGCTTTCTTT.

The chain carries TRBV5-1 and TRBJ2-4, with 10 bases identical to TRBD1. V gave up 3 bases and J gave up 8 bases; unmatched junction bases: 5. The V gene's germline CDR1 is SGHRS and CDR2 YFSETQ. The CDR3 extends over 14 amino acids. In DNA, the CDR3 is TGCGCCAGCAGCTCCGGGACAGGGGACGACATTCAGTACTTC. It encodes CASSSGTGDDIQYF.

This clone has a handful of counts. This sequence joins TRBV10-1 and TRBJ2-4, with 8 bases aligning to TRBD1. CDR1 WNHNN and CDR2 SYGVQD come from the germline V gene (reference sequence). With V trimmed by 6 bases and J by 6 bases, 4 bases remained unmatched. The CDR3 sequence is 13 residues long. The CDR3 DNA reads as TGCGCCAGCAGGACAGGGGACCGAAACATTCAGTACTTC. Translated, it gives CASRTGDRNIQYF.

The chain has TRBV4-3 and TRBJ2-3, with TRBD2 identical over 8 bases. This CDR3 comprises 15 residues. The J segment lost 0 bases and the V segment lost 4 bases, leaving 3 bases of the junction unmatched. Per the germline V gene, CDR1 is LGHNA and CDR2 is YSLEER. CDR3 in DNA: TGCGCCAGCAGCCGGCAGCGGGAGAGCACAGATACGCAGTATTTT. Its protein is CASSRQRESTDTQYF.

The CDR3 nucleotides are TGTGCCAGCAGACCGGGACAGAACTATGGCTACACCTTC. Translation: CASRPGQNYGYTF. The chain employs TRBV6-5 and TRBJ1-2; TRBD1 aligns across 7 bases. Unmatched junction bases numbered 3, after V lost 6 bases and J lost 2 bases. The CDR3 runs 13 residues. Germline-derived CDR1 and CDR2 are MNHEY and SVGAGI.

CDR3 loop: CASSTRTGGRNQPQHF. The CDR3 DNA sequence: TGTGCCAGTAGTACCCGGACAGGGGGTCGCAATCAGCCCCAGCATTTT. The V gene is TRBV19, the J gene TRBJ1-5; TRBD1 agrees at 10 bases. This CDR3 is 16 amino acids long. Per germline, CDR1 LNHDA and CDR2 SQIVND (reference sequence). Losses at the gene ends were 4 bases for V and 2 bases for J; bases not matched to a gene: 5.